A single sample gave rise to the 4 T cell receptor beta chains below, sequenced in a study of blood T cells in healthy people across ages. A second PCR of about 7 to 12 cycles used a sample-barcoded 5' primer and a J-beta primer mix. One entry per CDR3 protein results from TCRdb running MiXCR on the 5' RACE reads. The data contain 1.6 million or so distinct CDR3 sequences, roughly 32% of them singletons. Sequencing was carried out using blood. The receptors were sampled from a woman aged 30 to 39 in good health.

This clonotype was observed a few times. This rearrangement joins TRBV4-1 to TRBJ1-2; D is ambiguous. This CDR3 is built from 13 residues. V was cut by 2 bases and J by 10 bases, with 14 bases left in between. Germline CDR1 reads MGHRA; CDR2 reads YSYEKL. The CDR3 DNA reads TGCGCCAGCAGCCAAACCTCGGCTTTGGCCTACACCTTC. Translated, it gives CASSQTSALAYTF.

J is TRBJ2-5 and V is TRBV6-1; 7 bases agree with TRBD1. Per germline, CDR1 MNHNS and CDR2 SASEGT. CDR3 length equals 16 residues. J was trimmed by 5 bases and V by 6 bases; bases with no gene match: 15. The CDR3 nucleotides read TGTGCCAGCAGAGGGGGACAGTGGAGCAGTCAGGAGACCCAGTACTTC. It translates to CASRGGQWSSQETQYF.

J is TRBJ1-1 and V is TRBV2; TRBD1 might be the D (5 bases). Trimming took off 4 bases at V and 6 bases at J, with 15 bases between the two ends. The CDR3 is 14 amino acids. CDR1 and CDR2 from the germline V gene are SNHLY and FYNNEI. This CDR3 reads CASSVKQGGAEAFF. CDR3 DNA: TGTGCCAGCAGTGTAAAGCAGGGAGGGGCTGAAGCTTTCTTT.

The chain joins TRBV19 to TRBJ2-7, with 8 bases identical to TRBD2. This CDR3 is built from 16 residues. V was clipped by 4 bases and J by 5 bases; unmatched bases: 13. Germline assignment: CDR1 LNHDA and CDR2 SQIVND (reference sequence). For the CDR3, the DNA is TGTGCCAGTAGTACCCTACGGGGGGGCACAACGAACGAGCAGTACTTC. Its protein is CASSTLRGGTTNEQYF. Using reference TRBV19 and TRBJ2-7 for the parts outside the CDR3, the full variable domain is DGGITQSPKYLFRKEGQNVTLSCEQNLNHDAMYWYRQDPGQGLRLIYYSQIVNDFQKGDIAEGYSVSREKKESFPLTVTSAQKNPTAFYLCASSTLRGGTTNEQYFGPGTRLTVT.